This TCR beta chain was retrieved from a study of shared clonotypes between healthy human individuals. Germline V CDR1 and CDR2: MNHNY, SVGAGI (reference sequence). The CDR3 has 15 residues. Losses at the gene ends were 0 bases for V and 2 bases for J; bases not matched to a gene: 3. Study-level points and caveats: Unshared clonotypes carried lower generation probabilities than those common to all four donors. For naive CD4 cells, 4% to 6% of clonotypes were shared across a handful of donors.

On this clone: Its antigen is currently unknown. At the DNA level, this CDR3 is encoded by other sequences in the same sample as well.

Method: immunoSEQ multiplex PCR; TCRdb's copy keeps in-frame clones and lacks some. The sample consists of 2 million to 3 million clones, 80% to 95% of them appearing once. This TCR was sampled from a man aged 18 to 29 in good health. Some clones in this sample may be carry-over from other donors' samples. This chain joins TRBV6-6 and TRBJ1-1; TRBD1 agrees at 7 bases. Sample: naive CD4+ T cells from PBMCs. As for subset: CD45RA+ positively selected. The CDR3 DNA is TGTGCCAGCAGTTACTCGAACAGGGGAAACACTGAAGCTTTCTTT. The encoded protein is CASSYSNRGNTEAFF.